These 30 T cell receptor beta chains were all obtained from the same sample, sequenced in a study of OX40 agonist ivuxolimab in advanced cancers. Profiling relied on immunoSEQ multiplex PCR, and the TCRdb table lists in-frame clones only, not all of them. The sample contains about 36,000 clones, around 84% of which appear only once. This specimen was CD4+ or CD8+ T cells sorted from blood, taken in a trial of the OX40 agonist ivuxolimab. All receptors derive from an adult with an advanced solid tumor such as melanoma, head and neck, liver or kidney cancer.

The V and J genes are TRBV27 and TRBJ1-2, with a tentative D call TRBD1 (6 bases). Trimming took off 4 bases at V and 4 bases at J, with 16 bases between the two ends. The CDR3 loop spans 15 amino acids. Germline CDR1 and CDR2: MNHEY and SMNVEV (reference sequence). CDR3: CASSSAGAGGYGYTF. The CDR3 bases are TGTGCCAGCAGTTCCGCGGGGGCTGGGGGCTATGGCTACACCTTC.

This CDR3 is CASSLRLAGVGETQYF. The CDR3 nucleotides read TGTGCCAGCAGCTTACGACTAGCGGGAGTGGGGGAGACCCAGTACTTC. This chain connects TRBV9 to TRBJ2-5; 12 bases fit TRBD2. V gave up 4 bases and J gave up 5 bases; unmatched junction bases: 9. CDR3 length equals 16 residues. The V gene's germline CDR1 is SGDLS and CDR2 YYNGEE.

This clone occurred once. This chain connects TRBV28 to TRBJ1-4; no clear D gene. The CDR3 runs to 13 residues. Trimming shortened V by 10 bases and J by 2 bases, and 11 bases separated the two germline ends. Per germline, CDR1 MDHEN and CDR2 SYDVKM. In nucleotides, the CDR3 is TGTGCCATACGGAGGTTGACTAATGAAAAACTGTTTTTT. Protein product: CAIRRLTNEKLFF.

The chain employs TRBV6-6 and TRBJ1-6; the D is unclear. Germline-derived CDR1 and CDR2 are MNHNY and SVGAGI (reference sequence). The CDR3 loop spans 12 amino acids. V was cut by 0 bases and J by 15 bases, with 9 bases left in between. The CDR3 region has the DNA TGTGCCAGCAGTTACTCACGGGAGTTCCTCCACTTT. Translating it yields CASSYSREFLHF.

This clone was detected a few times. This rearrangement joins TRBV7-8 to TRBJ2-3; 11 nucleotides agree with TRBD2. Germline assignment: CDR1 SGHVS and CDR2 FQNEAQ. The CDR3 contains 19 residues. The V segment lost 1 base and the J segment 2 bases; nucleotides outside the gene matches: 11. The CDR3 bases are TGTGCCAGCAGCTTAGTACCGGTTGGGACTAGCGGCCCCACAGATACGCAGTATTTT. Translation: CASSLVPVGTSGPTDTQYF.

The chain uses TRBV15 and TRBJ2-6, with no clear D. From germline, CDR1 is LNHNV and CDR2 YYDKDF (reference sequence). The germline V and J ends were trimmed by 3 bases and 0 bases, with 9 bases remaining between them. The CDR3 has 16 residues. The CDR3 loop is CATSSFTRSGANVLTF. Written as DNA, the CDR3 is TGTGCCACCAGCAGTTTTACACGCTCTGGGGCCAACGTCCTGACTTTC.

The CDR3 sequence: CASRGTGGNIQYF. The DNA for the CDR3 is TGTGCCAGCAGGGGGACAGGGGGCAACATTCAGTACTTC. The V and J genes are TRBV2 and TRBJ2-4; 12 bases are a match to TRBD1. The CDR3 length is 13 residues. Germline CDR1 SNHLY, CDR2 FYNNEI. The V and J ends lost 6 bases and 7 bases, in that order; junction bases with no gene match: 1.

This chain links TRBV16 with TRBJ1-2, with unresolved D. The CDR3 sequence is 11 residues long. The germline V and J ends were trimmed by 4 bases and 6 bases, with 6 bases remaining between them. In germline, CDR1 is KGHSY, CDR2 FQNENV. CDR3 amino acids: CASSPTDGYTF. DNA for the CDR3: TGTGCCAGCAGCCCCACCGATGGCTACACCTTC.

The chain is built from TRBV7-3 and TRBJ2-1; no reliable D call. Trimming took off 4 bases at V and 1 base at J, with 8 bases between the two ends. There are 14 residues in the CDR3. CDR1 and CDR2 (germline): SGHTA, FQGTGA. The CDR3 loop reads CASSSRASYNEQFF. The CDR3 region has the DNA TGTGCCAGCAGCTCCCGGGCTTCCTACAATGAGCAGTTCTTC.

Details on this clone: An end of the junction differs from the germline gene, which may be a read error. The chain couples TRBV25-1 to TRBJ2-4; 8 bases are shared with TRBD1. The CDR3 sequence is 14 residues long. CDR1 and CDR2 from the germline V gene are MGHDK and SYGVNS. The CDR3 sequence is CPRGERDRKNIQYF. The CDR3 nucleotides are TGCCCGAGGGGCGAAAGGGACAGGAAAAACATTCAGTACTTC.

The chain carries TRBV5-6 and TRBJ1-2; TRBD1 is a possible D gene (6 bases). Trimming left V 7 bases short and J 2 bases short, with 12 bases between. This CDR3 is 13 amino acids long. The germline CDR1 and CDR2 sequences are SGHDT and YYEEEE. CDR3: CASAPGGNYGYTF. For the CDR3, the DNA is TGTGCCAGCGCTCCCGGGGGCAACTATGGCTACACCTTC.

The chain links TRBV10-2 to TRBJ2-6; D might be TRBD1 (6 bases). Germline CDR1 is WSHSY and CDR2 is SAAADI. This CDR3 spans 17 amino acids. The ends were cut back, 10 bases at V and 0 bases at J, with 19 bases in the middle. The CDR3: CATGTGRSPSGANVLTF. The CDR3 DNA reads as TGCGCCACGGGAACAGGGAGAAGCCCCTCTGGGGCCAACGTCCTGACTTTC.

V is TRBV1 and J is TRBJ2-1. TRBV1 is listed as a pseudogene. The CDR3 runs to 15 residues. Written as DNA, the CDR3 is TGCACCAGCACCGGTAAGGGATGGGCCTACAATGAGCAGTTCTTC. Translation: CTSTGKGWAYNEQFF.

As to this clone: Other DNA sequences within the sample encode an identical CDR3. CDR3 sequence (DNA): TGTGCCAGCAGGGGACAGGGGTCCTACGAGCAGTACTTC. Amino acid sequence: CASRGQGSYEQYF. The rearrangement links TRBV6-1 to TRBJ2-7, with TRBD1 matching over 10 bases. Germline trimming cut 6 bases from V and 1 base from J; bases unmatched to any gene: 0. The germline V gene encodes CDR1 MNHNS and CDR2 SASEGT. The CDR3 runs to 13 residues.

This rearrangement joins TRBV9 to TRBJ1-3; maybe TRBD1 (5 bases). Germline V gives CDR1 SGDLS, CDR2 YYNGEE. V lost 0 bases and J 0 bases, leaving 19 bases between the germline ends. The CDR3 runs to 19 residues. The DNA for the CDR3 is TGTGCCAGCAGCGTAGATGAGTGGAGGGGAGCGCTCTCTGGAAACACCATATATTTT. Translated, it gives CASSVDEWRGALSGNTIYF.

This chain connects TRBV15 to TRBJ1-1; D unresolved. The CDR3 consists of 15 residues. Germline V gene lookup returns CDR1 LNHNV and CDR2 YYDKDF (reference sequence). Trimming stripped 1 base from V and 1 base from J, with 10 bases between. CDR3 nucleotide sequence: TGTGCCACCAGCAGAGGGATTGGGAAGAACACTGAAGCTTTCTTT. Translation gives CATSRGIGKNTEAFF.

The rearrangement joins TRBV6-5 to TRBJ2-1; D could derive from TRBD1 or TRBD2 (5 bases each). V shed 5 bases and J shed 8 bases, with 19 bases lying between them. The V gene's germline CDR1 is MNHEY and CDR2 SVGAGI. The CDR3 covers 15 residues. CDR3: CASSRPGPPAHEQFF. CDR3 in DNA: TGTGCCAGCAGTCGACCGGGACCCCCGGCCCATGAGCAGTTCTTC.

This clone occurred a few times. This rearrangement joins TRBV28 to TRBJ1-5; D gene unclear. This CDR3 region has 17 residues. The ends were cut back, 2 bases at V and 5 bases at J, with 19 bases in the middle. CDR1 is MDHEN, CDR2 SYDVKM, per germline. This CDR3 is CASSLLVFRSTYQPQHF. Here the CDR3 DNA reads TGTGCCAGCAGTTTACTCGTTTTCAGGAGTACGTATCAGCCCCAGCATTTT. Variable domain in full (rest from reference TRBV28 and TRBJ1-5): DVKVTQSSRYLVKRTGEKVFLECVQDMDHENMFWYRQDPGLGLRLIYFSYDVKMKEKGDIPEGYSVSREKKERFSLILESASTNQTSMYLCASSLLVFRSTYQPQHFGDGTRLSIL.

The chain joins TRBV5-3 to TRBJ1-3; D remains unclear. TRBV5-3 is given ORF status, its function remaining uncertain. The CDR3 sequence is 14 residues long. Trimming removed 5 bases at V and 3 bases at J, with 12 bases between. The CDR3 sequence: CARSGRHCGNTIYF. The CDR3 nucleotides are TGTGCCAGAAGTGGGAGGCACTGTGGAAACACCATATATTTT.

This clone has only one observation. This same CDR3 is encoded by further DNA sequences in the sample. This rearrangement joins TRBV2 to TRBJ1-1, with TRBD1 as a possible D gene (6 bases). The length of the CDR3 is 14 residues. With 6 bases removed from V and 2 bases from J, the gap between germline ends came to 13 bases. Germline loops: CDR1 SNHLY, CDR2 FYNNEI. The CDR3 coding sequence is TGTGCCAGCAGCCCGGGACAATTAAACACTGAAGCTTTCTTT. Its protein is CASSPGQLNTEAFF.

The CDR3 coding sequence is TGTGCCAGCAGCTCGGGACTAGCGGGGGCTTGGTACTTC. This translates into CASSSGLAGAWYF. The chain uses TRBV7-9 and TRBJ2-5; 14 positions agree with TRBD2. The CDR3 totals 13 residues. V was pared by 4 bases and J by 13 bases, with 5 bases of the junction left unmatched. Germline CDR1 SEHNR, CDR2 FQNEAQ (reference sequence).

The chain employs TRBV5-8 and TRBJ1-3; D is perhaps TRBD1 (5 bases). V lost 4 bases and J lost 0, with 14 bases in between. Germline CDR1 is SGHTS and CDR2 is YDEGEE. The CDR3 is 16 amino acids. In DNA form, the CDR3 reads TGTGCCAGCAGCCGGTGGGGCAGCAGCTCTGGAAACACCATATATTTT. Its protein product is CASSRWGSSSGNTIYF.

This clone was seen more than once but under ten times. The chain recombines TRBV28 with TRBJ2-3, with 16 bases fitting TRBD2. With V trimmed by 3 bases and J by 6 bases, 6 bases remained unmatched. In germline, CDR1 is MDHEN, CDR2 SYDVKM. The CDR3 is 17 amino acids. CDR3 residues: CASSFPGLAGGMDTQYF. CDR3 bases: TGTGCCAGCAGTTTCCCGGGACTAGCGGGGGGGATGGATACGCAGTATTTT. Full variable domain (outside the CDR3, taken from reference TRBV28 and TRBJ2-3): DVKVTQSSRYLVKRTGEKVFLECVQDMDHENMFWYRQDPGLGLRLIYFSYDVKMKEKGDIPEGYSVSREKKERFSLILESASTNQTSMYLCASSFPGLAGGMDTQYFGPGTRLTVL.

This sequence joins TRBV5-4 and TRBJ1-6; no definite D call. The V gene's germline CDR1 is SGHNT and CDR2 YYREEE (reference sequence). Trimming stripped 4 bases from V and 3 bases from J, with 5 bases between. CDR3 length: 13 residues. CDR3 bases: TGTGCCAGCAGCCGGGACTATAATTCACCCCTCCACTTT. This encodes CASSRDYNSPLHF.

Details on this clone: Distinct nucleotide sequences in the sample also encode this CDR3. This chain links TRBV7-2 with TRBJ1-5; unclear D gene. CDR1 and CDR2 (germline): SGHTA, FQGNSA. The CDR3 sequence is 13 residues long. The germline V and J ends were trimmed by 3 bases and 3 bases, with 6 bases remaining between them. The CDR3 sequence: CASSLGPNQPQHF. In DNA form, the CDR3 reads TGTGCCAGCAGCTTGGGCCCCAATCAGCCCCAGCATTTT.

A few counts support this clone. The V gene is TRBV6-6, the J gene TRBJ2-1, with TRBD2 matching over 13 bases. This CDR3 is built from 16 residues. Germline CDR1 MNHNY, CDR2 SVGAGI (reference sequence). The V segment lost 5 bases and the J segment 8 bases; nucleotides outside the gene matches: 9. The CDR3 here is CASSQPGLAGWYEQFF. As DNA, the CDR3 is TGTGCCAGCAGTCAACCGGGACTAGCGGGATGGTATGAGCAGTTCTTC.

The chain couples TRBV2 to TRBJ2-1; D might be TRBD1 or TRBD2, each matching 6 bases. The CDR3 sequence is 14 residues long. V was cut by 9 bases and J by 0 bases, with 12 bases left in between. The germline V gene encodes CDR1 SNHLY and CDR2 FYNNEI. The CDR3 DNA reads as TGTGCCAGTGGCGGGACAACCTCCTACAATGAGCAGTTCTTC. Translating it yields CASGGTTSYNEQFF. The whole variable domain, filled in from reference TRBV2 and TRBJ2-1, reads EPEVTQTPSHQVTQMGQEVILRCVPISNHLYFYWYRQILGQKVEFLVSFYNNEISEKSEIFDDQFSVERPDGSNFTLKIRSTKLEDSAMYFCASGGTTSYNEQFFGPGTRLTVL.

The chain has TRBV6-1 and TRBJ2-7; possible D gene TRBD1, 5 bases. V was pared by 8 bases and J by 0 bases, with 11 bases between. The CDR3 has 13 amino acids. Germline CDR1 is MNHNS and CDR2 is SASEGT. The CDR3: CASAGKGSYEQYF. In DNA form, the CDR3 reads TGTGCCAGCGCAGGGAAAGGCTCCTACGAGCAGTACTTC.

The chain joins TRBV30 to TRBJ2-5, with D perhaps matching TRBD1 or TRBD2 (6 bases each). V was pared by 0 bases and J by 5 bases, with 7 bases between. Germline CDR1 reads GTSNPN; CDR2 reads SVGIG (reference sequence). This CDR3 region has 12 residues. CDR3 loop: CAWSVGGETQYF. CDR3 sequence (DNA): TGTGCCTGGAGTGTAGGGGGGGAGACCCAGTACTTC.

The chain joins TRBV6-5 to TRBJ2-3; D is undetermined. Trimming took 4 bases from V and 4 from J, leaving 6 bases between them. This CDR3 spans 12 amino acids. The germline V gene encodes CDR1 MNHEY and CDR2 SVGAGI. CDR3 nucleotides: TGTGCCAGCAGTTCATCCCCAGATACGCAGTATTTT. It specifies CASSSSPDTQYF.